This T cell receptor beta chain was recorded in a study of blood T cell repertoires in COVID-19. Study as a whole: Italy, Spain and the United States were the sources of the convalescent and acute COVID-19 samples. Sample material is recorded as cDNA or gDNA derived from T cells, B-cell-depleted T cells, or PBMCs.

This CDR3 region has 16 residues. Deletions cut 0 bases from V and 0 bases from J, with 10 bases between. Per germline, CDR1 SGHRS and CDR2 YFSETQ. Original data processing: Estimated nucleated cell counts came from reference gene primer amplification. Here immunoSEQ multiplex PCR was the method, and the copy in TCRdb shows in-frame clones only, minus some. The DNA gave D and trimming, while V, J and clone size come from that table. Seen here are 300,000 or so clones, roughly 82% observed once, and the top ten hold roughly 1.6%. The rearrangement joins TRBV5-1 to TRBJ2-4, with a weak D call TRBD2 (5 bases). This receptor was identified in a woman aged 45-60 years with acute or convalescent COVID-19. Sequenced material: peripheral blood. CDR3 in amino acids: CASSLAPGIAKNIQYF. For the CDR3, the DNA is TGCGCCAGCAGCTTGGCCCCGGGGATAGCCAAAAACATTCAGTACTTC.